Below are 3 T cell receptor beta chains sequenced from a single sample in a study of shared clonotypes between healthy human individuals. The naive CD8 subset, CD45RO-negative cells positively selected for CCR7, excluded terminally differentiated effector memory CD45RA+ cells. Sequencing used immunoSEQ multiplex PCR; TCRdb keeps in-frame clones, though not all of them. The sample yields about 580,000 clones, roughly 98% seen once. Sequenced sample: naive CD8+ T cells sorted from blood. The receptors originated from a man aged 30-40 years in good health.

The gene calls are TRBV7-8 and TRBJ1-5, with D hard to call. Germline CDR1 and CDR2: SGHVS and FQNEAQ. The V end was cut by 2 bases, the J end by 1 base, with 6 bases between. CDR3 length: 14 residues. CDR3 DNA: TGTGCCAGCAGCTTAAAGATGAGCAATCAGCCCCAGCATTTT. Translated: CASSLKMSNQPQHF.

The V and J genes are TRBV7-2 and TRBJ1-1; tentatively, D is TRBD1 (5 bases). The V gene lost 4 bases and the J gene lost 11 bases, with 17 bases spanning the gap. Germline loops: CDR1 SGHTA, CDR2 FQGNSA. This CDR3 contains 13 residues. The CDR3 sequence: CASSSPGTGAAFF. The CDR3 DNA reads TGTGCCAGCAGCTCGCCTGGGACGGGAGCTGCTTTCTTT.

The chain recombines TRBV28 with TRBJ2-3; D possibly uses TRBD1 or TRBD2 (6 bases each). Germline V CDR1 and CDR2: MDHEN, SYDVKM. The V end lost 3 bases, the J end lost 0 bases, and 13 bases lay between the germline ends. The CDR3 is 16 amino acids. CDR3 nucleotide sequence: TGTGCCAGCAGTTTGGGGGCGGGAACGAGCACAGATACGCAGTATTTT. Translation: CASSLGAGTSTDTQYF.